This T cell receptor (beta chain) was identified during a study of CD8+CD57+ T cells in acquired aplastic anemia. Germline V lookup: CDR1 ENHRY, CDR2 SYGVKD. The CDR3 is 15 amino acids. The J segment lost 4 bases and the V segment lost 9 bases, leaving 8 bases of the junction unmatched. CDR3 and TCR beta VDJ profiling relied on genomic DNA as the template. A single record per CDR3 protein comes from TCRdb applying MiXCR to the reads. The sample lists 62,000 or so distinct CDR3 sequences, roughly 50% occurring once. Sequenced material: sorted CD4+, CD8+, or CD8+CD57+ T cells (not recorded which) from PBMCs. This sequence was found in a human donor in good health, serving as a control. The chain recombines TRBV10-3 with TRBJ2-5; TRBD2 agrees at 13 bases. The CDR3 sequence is CAITVTSGGAETQYF. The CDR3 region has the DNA TGTGCCATAACTGTCACTAGCGGGGGGGCAGAGACCCAGTACTTC.